One sample yielded the 8 T cell receptor beta chains listed below, sequenced in a study of cytomegalovirus exposure and HLA in healthy donors. PCR was performed using 60 Vbeta and 13 Jbeta primers. Only in-frame clones appear in the TCRdb table, and some are missing; sequencing was by immunoSEQ multiplex PCR. The data show about 160,000 clones, approximately 81% seen once. The sample consisted of PBMCs. The source is a female donor in good health and CMV-seronegative.

The V and J genes are TRBV18 and TRBJ2-1, with D maybe TRBD2 (5 bases). The CDR3 runs 14 residues. Trimming took off 5 bases at V and 5 bases at J, with 13 bases between the two ends. Germline V CDR1 and CDR2: KGHSH, LQKENI. In nucleotides, the CDR3 is TGTGCCAGCTCATCCGCTAGCACCCACAATGAGCAGTTCTTC. Translating gives CASSSASTHNEQFF.

The chain carries TRBV6-5 and TRBJ1-6; TRBD1 matches 10 bases. V was pared by 0 bases and J by 10 bases, with 6 bases of the junction left unmatched. This CDR3 has 16 amino acids. From germline, CDR1 is MNHEY and CDR2 SVGAGI. Written as DNA, the CDR3 is TGTGCCAGCAGTTACTCTTTTGGGACAGGGGACTCACCCCTCCACTTT. It encodes CASSYSFGTGDSPLHF.

J is TRBJ2-5 and V is TRBV10-3; perhaps TRBD1 as D (6 bases). The last part of the DNA fits TRBJ2-7 better; the J call may be wrong. Germline CDR1 and CDR2: ENHRY and SYGVKD. This CDR3 comprises 15 residues. CDR3: CAVGAVRGSSYEQYF. As DNA, the CDR3 is TGTGCCGTTGGGGCCGTCAGGGGAAGCTCCTACGAGCAGTACTTC.

V is TRBV13 and J is TRBJ2-3; perhaps TRBD2 as D (6 bases). Deletions cut 2 bases from V and 2 bases from J, with 14 bases between. In germline, CDR1 is PRHDT, CDR2 FYEKMQ (reference sequence). The CDR3 totals 16 residues. CDR3 amino acids: CASSLQGGALTDTQYF. CDR3 nucleotides: TGTGCCAGCAGCTTACAGGGCGGGGCACTCACAGATACGCAGTATTTT.

This clone is a singleton in its sample. This rearrangement joins TRBV28 to TRBJ1-1; D possibly corresponds to TRBD1 (6 bases). CDR3 length: 16 residues. CDR1 and CDR2 (germline): MDHEN, SYDVKM. V gave up 3 bases and J gave up 0 bases, with 14 bases separating them. The chain's CDR3 is CASSLGAGAMNTEAFF. CDR3 DNA: TGTGCCAGCAGTTTGGGTGCAGGGGCCATGAACACTGAAGCTTTCTTT. The whole variable domain, filled in from reference TRBV28 and TRBJ1-1, reads DVKVTQSSRYLVKRTGEKVFLECVQDMDHENMFWYRQDPGLGLRLIYFSYDVKMKEKGDIPEGYSVSREKKERFSLILESASTNQTSMYLCASSLGAGAMNTEAFFGQGTRLTVV.

The chain combines TRBV4-1 with TRBJ2-5, with D uncertain. The J call may not be correct, given that the DNA end is closer to TRBJ2-7. CDR1 and CDR2 from the germline V gene are MGHRA and YSYEKL. The CDR3 consists of 15 residues. The CDR3 nucleotides are TGCGCCAGCAGCCAGCCCAGGATGACCGCCTACGAGCAGTACTTC. It is translated as CASSQPRMTAYEQYF.

The J gene is TRBJ2-6, the V gene TRBV23-1, with a possible D match to TRBD2 (5 bases). TRBV23-1 is assigned to the ORF class and has an uncertain function. Trimming removed 6 bases from V and 4 bases from J, with 16 bases in between. The CDR3 runs 16 residues. CDR3 DNA: TGCGCCAGCAGGGGAAAAACAGCGGTCGGGGCCAACGTCCTGACTTTC. This encodes CASRGKTAVGANVLTF.

The CDR3 reads CASSSPGQGYGYTF. DNA for the CDR3: TGTGCCAGCAGCTCCCCTGGACAGGGCTATGGCTACACCTTC. The V call is TRBV7-3, the J call TRBJ1-2, with 8 bases identical to TRBD1. The CDR3 runs to 14 residues. Germline CDR1 reads SGHTA; CDR2 reads FQGTGA. Unmatched junction bases numbered 5, after V lost 4 bases and J lost 4 bases.